What follows are 30 T cell receptor beta chains derived from one specimen sequenced in a study of T-cell memory formation after mild COVID-19. Using its own MiXCR run on the 5' RACE reads, TCRdb lists one record per CDR3 protein. The sample has roughly 510,000 distinct CDR3 sequences, roughly 17% seen once. Sequencing was done on a sample of PBMCs or a T cell subset sorted from them (not recorded which). These receptors all stem from an adult woman who had mild COVID-19 (a few samples of this study predate the infection). Cell type and time point are not known.

The V gene is TRBV5-1, the J gene TRBJ2-5; D gene unclear. From germline, CDR1 is SGHRS and CDR2 YFSETQ. The CDR3 totals 17 residues. Trimming took 4 bases from V and 2 from J, leaving 21 bases between them. This CDR3 is CASSPRARAVGQETQYF. CDR3 coding DNA: TGCGCCAGCAGCCCTCGGGCTAGGGCAGTGGGGCAAGAGACCCAGTACTTC.

This clonotype was detected only a few times. This chain uses TRBV20-1 with TRBJ2-2; 9 bases agree with TRBD1. J lost 6 bases, V lost 0 bases, and 8 bases had no gene match. The CDR3 has 16 amino acids. The germline CDR1 and CDR2 sequences are DFQATT and SNEGSKA (reference sequence). In DNA, the CDR3 is TGCAGTGCTAGAGACGAGAGGACAGGGGCGGCCGGGGAGCTGTTTTTT. Its translation is CSARDERTGAAGELFF.

This clonotype has just a few counts. The chain uses TRBV7-2 and TRBJ1-1, with unresolved D. Trimming removed 1 base from V and 6 bases from J, with 6 bases in between. Germline CDR1 and CDR2: SGHTA and FQGNSA. The CDR3 has 12 residues. CDR3 protein: CASSLGAPEAFF. CDR3 in DNA: TGTGCCAGCAGCTTAGGGGCCCCTGAAGCTTTCTTT.

The chain carries TRBV5-1 and TRBJ2-1, with D perhaps assigned TRBD1 or TRBD2 (5 bases each). The CDR3 contains 16 residues. V was trimmed by 1 base and J by 6 bases, leaving 17 bases between them. CDR1 and CDR2 (germline): SGHRS, YFSETQ. CDR3: CASSLNFGTAPNEQFF. In nucleotides, the CDR3 is TGCGCCAGCAGCTTGAATTTCGGGACGGCACCCAATGAGCAGTTCTTC.

The CDR3 nucleotides are TGTGCCAGCAGCTATCGGCTCTCGGACAGGGTCAATCAGCCCCAGCATTTT. Its translation is CASSYRLSDRVNQPQHF. The chain uses TRBV12-3 or TRBV12-4 and TRBJ1-5; TRBD1 matches 8 bases. There are 17 residues in the CDR3. V lost 6 bases and J lost 3; bases outside the gene matches: 13.

This clonotype occurred many times. This chain links TRBV12-3 or TRBV12-4 with TRBJ2-2; D not resolved. V lost 6 bases, J lost 2 bases, and 10 bases lay in between. The CDR3 length is 14 residues. The CDR3 is CASRDLRNTGELFF. For the CDR3, the DNA is TGTGCCAGCAGAGACTTACGAAACACCGGGGAGCTGTTTTTT.

This clonotype has more than one count but fewer than ten. The V gene is TRBV29-1, the J gene TRBJ1-1, with D possibly matching TRBD1 (5 bases). Trimming shortened V by 7 bases and J by 4 bases, and 16 bases separated the two germline ends. There are 13 residues in the CDR3. The V gene's germline CDR1 is SQVTM and CDR2 ANQGSEA. The CDR3 sequence is CSAGDAEGTEAFF. For the CDR3, the DNA is TGCAGCGCGGGGGATGCCGAGGGCACTGAAGCTTTCTTT.

This clonotype was detected a few times. The CDR3 region is CSVRRGTDTQYF. The DNA of the CDR3 is TGCAGCGTGAGACGGGGCACAGATACGCAGTATTTT. The chain combines TRBV29-1 with TRBJ2-3; D uncertain. Germline CDR1 and CDR2: SQVTM and ANQGSEA. The ends were cut back, 6 bases at V and 1 base at J, with 8 bases in the middle. This CDR3 contains 12 residues.

The table lists this clonotype with many counts. This rearrangement joins TRBV5-5 to TRBJ2-7, with a tentative D call TRBD2 (5 bases). Germline V gene data show CDR1 as SGHKS and CDR2 as YYEKEE (reference sequence). Trimming took off 0 bases at V and 3 bases at J, with 10 bases between the two ends. The CDR3 is 14 residues long. CDR3 region: CASSLGTGLYEQYF. In nucleotides, the CDR3 is TGTGCCAGCAGCTTGGGGACTGGTCTCTACGAGCAGTACTTC.

The chain couples TRBV20-1 to TRBJ2-1; TRBD2 agrees at 10 bases. J was trimmed by 8 bases and V by 4 bases; bases with no gene match: 8. CDR1 and CDR2 from the germline V gene are DFQATT and SNEGSKA (reference sequence). The CDR3 is 14 residues long. DNA for the CDR3: TGCAGTGCTACGGGGACTAGCGCTGGGGATGAGCAGTTCTTC. Amino acids: CSATGTSAGDEQFF.

The chain is built from TRBV27 and TRBJ1-1; possibly TRBD1 for D (5 bases). The length of the CDR3 is 14 residues. Trimming took off 6 bases at V and 1 base at J, with 12 bases between the two ends. Germline V CDR1 and CDR2: MNHEY, SMNVEV (reference sequence). CDR3 residues: CASRVLGTNTEAFF. The CDR3, as DNA: TGTGCCAGCAGAGTCCTAGGGACGAACACTGAAGCTTTCTTT.

V is TRBV28 and J is TRBJ1-3; D is uncertain. The CDR3 length is 15 residues. The V gene lost 3 bases and the J gene lost 2 bases, with 11 bases spanning the gap. CDR1 and CDR2 from the germline V gene are MDHEN and SYDVKM. The CDR3 is CASSFIATAGNTIYF. In nucleotides, the CDR3 is TGTGCCAGCAGTTTTATAGCTACCGCTGGAAACACCATATATTTT.

The J gene is TRBJ2-1, the V gene TRBV19; D call uncertain. Germline V lookup: CDR1 LNHDA, CDR2 SQIVND (reference sequence). This CDR3 spans 13 amino acids. Trimming cost V 8 bases and J 6 bases, with 14 bases left between them. The CDR3 region is CASPIDLGNEQFF. CDR3 nucleotide sequence: TGTGCCAGTCCAATAGATTTGGGCAATGAGCAGTTCTTC.

This clonotype was observed a single time. The chain uses TRBV7-9 and TRBJ2-4, with D maybe TRBD2 (6 bases). Trimming shortened V by 5 bases and J by 2 bases, and 22 bases separated the two germline ends. CDR3 length: 18 amino acids. Germline lookup yields CDR1 SEHNR and CDR2 FQNEAQ (reference sequence). The CDR3 DNA sequence: TGTGCCAGCAGCCCCACTTGGGGAGGCGAGGGCCCCAAAAACATTCAGTACTTC. Amino acids: CASSPTWGGEGPKNIQYF.

The chain joins TRBV14 to TRBJ2-1, with TRBD2 identical over 7 bases. Germline values: CDR1 SGHDN, CDR2 FVKESK. The CDR3 is 17 amino acids. Unmatched junction bases numbered 9, after V lost 2 bases and J lost 2 bases. The DNA for the CDR3 is TGTGCCAGCAGCCAAAGGGCTAGCGGCTCTCCCTACAATGAGCAGTTCTTC. As protein: CASSQRASGSPYNEQFF.

The CDR3 region is CASTRESADTQYF. The CDR3 region has the DNA TGTGCCAGCACCAGAGAGAGTGCAGATACGCAGTATTTT. This chain uses TRBV6-2 or TRBV6-3 with TRBJ2-3; D remains ambiguous. Trimming pared 7 bases from V and 4 bases from J, leaving 12 bases between. The CDR3 runs 13 residues. CDR1 is MNHEY and CDR2 is SVGEGT in the germline V gene.

This clonotype appeared a few times. The chain uses TRBV7-9 and TRBJ2-5; D is ambiguous. Trimming took 5 bases from V and 10 from J, leaving 14 bases between them. The CDR3 is 12 residues long. Germline CDR1 and CDR2: SEHNR and FQNEAQ (reference sequence). CDR3 nucleotides: TGTGCCAGCAGCCCGAGCCTGGTGGACCAGTACTTC. Its translation: CASSPSLVDQYF.

J is TRBJ2-1 and V is TRBV10-3, with 16 bases matching TRBD2. V lost 2 bases and J lost 2; bases outside the gene matches: 3. Germline assignment: CDR1 ENHRY and CDR2 SYGVKD. There are 18 residues in the CDR3. The chain's CDR3 is CAISEGTSGREPYNEQFF. The CDR3 region has the DNA TGTGCCATCAGTGAGGGGACTAGCGGGAGGGAACCCTACAATGAGCAGTTCTTC.

In its sample, this clonotype was seen a few times. V gene TRBV15 combines with J gene TRBJ2-7, with D uncertain. Trimming left V 0 bases short and J 3 bases short, with 6 bases between. The germline V gene encodes CDR1 LNHNV and CDR2 YYDKDF (reference sequence). The CDR3 runs 13 residues. CDR3 nucleotides: TGTGCCACCAGCAGAGATCTCGACTACGAGCAGTACTTC. Translating gives CATSRDLDYEQYF. The full variable domain, in which reference TRBV15 and TRBJ2-7 provide the parts outside the CDR3, is DAMVIQNPRYQVTQFGKPVTLSCSQTLNHNVMYWYQQKSSQAPKLLFHYYDKDFNNEADTPDNFQSRRPNTSFCFLDIRSPGLGDTAMYLCATSRDLDYEQYFGPGTRLTVT.

This clonotype was seen a handful of times. This rearrangement joins TRBV12-5 to TRBJ2-3; no clear D. Germline CDR1 and CDR2: LGHNT and FRNRAP. This CDR3 region has 14 residues. V dropped 5 bases and J dropped 0 bases, with 9 bases sitting between them. CDR3 sequence (DNA): TGTGCTAGTGGTGGTCTATCTAGCACAGATACGCAGTATTTT. It encodes CASGGLSSTDTQYF.

Only a few counts were recorded for this clonotype. The genes are TRBV4-1 and TRBJ2-3; 13 bases line up with TRBD2. J was trimmed by 6 bases and V by 3 bases; bases with no gene match: 6. This CDR3 has 16 amino acids. Looked up from germline, CDR1 is MGHRA and CDR2 is YSYEKL. For the CDR3, the DNA is TGCGCCAGCAGCCATTACGGGACTAGCGGGGCGGATACGCAGTATTTT. Encoded protein: CASSHYGTSGADTQYF.

V and J are TRBV7-6 and TRBJ2-3, with TRBD2 matching 8 bases. The V gene's germline CDR1 is SGHVS and CDR2 FNYEAQ. This CDR3 has 14 residues. V shed 0 bases, J shed 7 bases, and the junction held 3 bases outside the gene matches. The CDR3 is CASSLAGGANTQYF. The DNA for the CDR3 is TGTGCCAGCAGCTTAGCCGGGGGGGCGAATACGCAGTATTTT.

The V call is TRBV7-8, the J call TRBJ2-7, with 9 bases matching TRBD1. There are 15 residues in the CDR3. The germline gives CDR1 SGHVS, CDR2 FQNEAQ. J lost 4 bases, V lost 5 bases, and 9 bases had no gene match. The CDR3 DNA reads TGTGCCAGCAGCCCACTGGACAGGGGAGGATACGAGCAGTACTTC. Translation gives CASSPLDRGGYEQYF.

The chain couples TRBV7-9 to TRBJ2-2, with a weak D call TRBD2 (5 bases). The CDR3 length is 15 residues. The germline gives CDR1 SEHNR, CDR2 FQNEAQ (reference sequence). The V end was cut by 0 bases, the J end by 4 bases, with 9 bases between. The CDR3 region is CASSLAHEGTGELFF. CDR3 sequence (DNA): TGTGCCAGCAGCTTAGCTCACGAGGGCACCGGGGAGCTGTTTTTT.

This sequence joins TRBV12-3 or TRBV12-4 and TRBJ1-1; no reliable D call. This CDR3 comprises 14 residues. The V and J ends lost 3 bases and 1 base respectively, with 9 bases between them. The CDR3 loop reads CASSLDEWNTEAFF. The CDR3 DNA is TGTGCCAGCAGTTTGGATGAATGGAACACTGAAGCTTTCTTT.

V usage is TRBV29-1 and J usage is TRBJ2-6; TRBD1 agrees at 7 bases. The CDR3 consists of 15 residues. The germline CDR1 and CDR2 sequences are SQVTM and ANQGSEA. CDR3 amino acids: CNGDSSISGANVLTF. In DNA, the CDR3 is TGCAACGGGGACAGTTCCATATCTGGGGCCAACGTCCTGACTTTC. Supplemented by reference TRBV29-1 and TRBJ2-6, the full variable domain reads SAVISQKPSRDICQRGTSLTIQCQVDSQVTMMFWYRQQPGQSLTLIATANQGSEATYESGFVIDKFPISRPNLTFSTLTVSNMSPEDSSIYLCNGDSSISGANVLTFGAGSRLTVL.

There are a few counts of this clonotype. The chain has TRBV25-1 and TRBJ2-5, with 9 bases lining up with TRBD2. Germline lookup yields CDR1 MGHDK and CDR2 SYGVNS. The CDR3 is 16 amino acids. Trimming removed 3 bases from V and 4 bases from J; junction bases left unmatched: 9. This CDR3 reads CASSDQLGGGAETQYF. The CDR3 DNA reads as TGTGCCAGCAGTGATCAGTTAGGCGGGGGGGCAGAGACCCAGTACTTC.

The chain uses TRBV7-9 and TRBJ2-7; TRBD2 agrees at 10 bases. Germline V lookup: CDR1 SEHNR, CDR2 FQNEAQ (reference sequence). There are 17 residues in the CDR3. V lost 5 bases to trimming and J lost 0 bases; unmatched junction nucleotides: 10. The CDR3 nucleotides read TGTGCCAGCAGCGAGGGGCTAGCGGGAGAGTACTCCTACGAGCAGTACTTC. Translating gives CASSEGLAGEYSYEQYF.

The V gene is TRBV12-3 or TRBV12-4, the J gene TRBJ2-7; D tentatively reads TRBD1 or TRBD2 (5 bases each). CDR3 length: 16 amino acids. V was shortened by 1 base and J by 0 bases, with 13 bases between the two germline ends. CDR3 sequence (DNA): TGTGCCAGCAGTTTAGAAGCTGCAGGGAGCTCCTACGAGCAGTACTTC. Translated: CASSLEAAGSSYEQYF.

The V call is TRBV20-1, the J call TRBJ2-5; 9 nucleotides line up with TRBD2. Germline loops: CDR1 DFQATT, CDR2 SNEGSKA (reference sequence). V gave up 0 bases and J gave up 5 bases; unmatched junction bases: 10. The CDR3 consists of 16 residues. In DNA, the CDR3 is TGCAGTGCTAGAGATCAGCTGCGGGGGGGGATGGAGACCCAGTACTTC. It is translated as CSARDQLRGGMETQYF.